Included here is one T cell receptor (beta chain) sequence, with context. Other DNA sequences in this sample translate to the same CDR3. The sample is drawn from a study of shared clonotypes between healthy human individuals. Only in-frame clones appear in the TCRdb table, and some are missing; sequencing was by immunoSEQ multiplex PCR. This sample has a few million clones; about 92% occur once, and the top ten carry around 0.14%. The CDR3 has 15 residues. Trimming took off 4 bases at V and 2 bases at J, with 14 bases between the two ends. CDR1 is MDHEN and CDR2 is SYDVKM in the germline V gene. The chain carries TRBV28 and TRBJ1-1; D unclear. The sample consisted of naive CD4+ T cells sorted from blood. Subset: CD45RA+ positively selected. This TCR was sampled from a man aged 18-30 years in good health. CDR3 in amino acids: CASSYNGQNNTEAFF. Here the CDR3 DNA reads TGTGCCAGCAGTTATAACGGTCAGAATAACACTGAAGCTTTCTTT.